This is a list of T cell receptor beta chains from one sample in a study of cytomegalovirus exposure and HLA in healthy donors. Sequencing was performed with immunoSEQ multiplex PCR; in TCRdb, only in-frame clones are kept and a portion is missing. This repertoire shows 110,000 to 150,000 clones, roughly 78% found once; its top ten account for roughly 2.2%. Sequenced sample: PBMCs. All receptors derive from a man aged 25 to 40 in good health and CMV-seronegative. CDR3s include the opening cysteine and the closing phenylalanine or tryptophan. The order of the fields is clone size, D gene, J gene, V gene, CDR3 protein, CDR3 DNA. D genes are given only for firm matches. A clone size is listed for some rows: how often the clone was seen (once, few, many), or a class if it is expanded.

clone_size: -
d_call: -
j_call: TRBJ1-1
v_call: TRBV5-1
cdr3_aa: CASSINTNRNTEAFF
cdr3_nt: TGCGCCAGCAGCATAAACACAAACAGGAACACTGAAGCTTTCTTT

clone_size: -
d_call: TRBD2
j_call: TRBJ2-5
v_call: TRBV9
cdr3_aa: CASSTTGLARETQYF
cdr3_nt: TGTGCCAGCAGCACTACGGGACTAGCGAGAGAGACCCAGTACTTC

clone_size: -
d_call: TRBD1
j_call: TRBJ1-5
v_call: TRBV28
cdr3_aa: CASTKGTGFFNQPQHF
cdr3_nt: TGTGCCAGCACAAAGGGGACAGGGTTTTTCAATCAGCCCCAGCATTTT

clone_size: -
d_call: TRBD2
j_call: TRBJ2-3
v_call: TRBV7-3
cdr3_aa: CASSLTSGSTDTQYF
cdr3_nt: TGTGCCAGCAGCTTAACTAGCGGGAGTACAGATACGCAGTATTTT

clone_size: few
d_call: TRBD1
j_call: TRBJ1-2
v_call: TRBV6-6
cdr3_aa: CASSPATGIGYPF
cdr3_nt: TGTGCCAGCAGCCCTGCGACAGGGATTGGCTACCCCTTC

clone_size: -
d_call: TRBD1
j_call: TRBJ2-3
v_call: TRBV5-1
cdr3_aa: CASSSIGQGVDTQYF
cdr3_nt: TGCGCCAGCAGCTCGATCGGACAGGGGGTAGATACGCAGTATTTT

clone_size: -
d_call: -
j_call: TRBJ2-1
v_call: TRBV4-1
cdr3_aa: CASSQDPTGVKNEQFF
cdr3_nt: TGCGCCAGCAGCCAAGATCCAACGGGAGTCAAGAATGAGCAGTTCTTC

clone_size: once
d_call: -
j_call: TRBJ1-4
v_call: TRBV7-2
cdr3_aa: CASSQRGSEKLFF
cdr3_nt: TGTGCCAGCAGCCAGAGGGGGTCTGAAAAACTGTTTTTT

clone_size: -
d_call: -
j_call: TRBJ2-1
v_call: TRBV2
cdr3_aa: CASSIAFSEQFF
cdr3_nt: TGTGCCAGCAGTATAGCGTTTAGTGAGCAGTTCTTC

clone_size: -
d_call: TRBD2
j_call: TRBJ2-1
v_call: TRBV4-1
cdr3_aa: CASSQVTGGPFNEQFF
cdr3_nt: TGCGCCAGCAGCCAAGTCACGGGGGGGCCCTTTAATGAGCAGTTCTTC

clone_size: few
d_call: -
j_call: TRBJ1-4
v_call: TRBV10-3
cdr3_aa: CAISPSPARVKQGSEKLFF
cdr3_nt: TGTGCCATCAGTCCCAGTCCAGCCCGAGTTAAACAGGGAAGTGAAAAACTGTTTTTT

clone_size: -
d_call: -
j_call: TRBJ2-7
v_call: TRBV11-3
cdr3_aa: CASSGQGYEQYF
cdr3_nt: TGTGCCAGCAGCGGCCAGGGATACGAGCAGTACTTC

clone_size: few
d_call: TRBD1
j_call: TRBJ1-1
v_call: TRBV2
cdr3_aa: CASSATGPAFF
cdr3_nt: TGTGCCAGCAGTGCGACAGGGCCTGCTTTCTTT

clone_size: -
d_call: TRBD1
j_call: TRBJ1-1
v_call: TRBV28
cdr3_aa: CASSQTGLNTEAFF
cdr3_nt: TGTGCCAGCAGTCAGACAGGGTTAAACACTGAAGCTTTCTTT

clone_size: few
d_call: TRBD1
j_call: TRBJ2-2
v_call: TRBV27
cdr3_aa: CASSLQQGLGELFF
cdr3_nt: TGTGCCAGCAGTTTACAACAGGGGTTGGGGGAGCTGTTTTTT

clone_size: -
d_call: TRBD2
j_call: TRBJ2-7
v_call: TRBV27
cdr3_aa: CASRPGLDQAWLEQYF
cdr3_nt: TGTGCCAGCCGCCCGGGACTAGACCAAGCTTGGCTAGAGCAGTACTTC

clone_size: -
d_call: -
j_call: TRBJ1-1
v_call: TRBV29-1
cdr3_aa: CSVARGGTSTEAFF
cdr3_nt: TGCAGCGTAGCTCGCGGGGGTACTTCCACTGAAGCTTTCTTT

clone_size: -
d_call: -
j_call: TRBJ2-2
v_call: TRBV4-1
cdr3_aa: CASTDRTSTGELFF
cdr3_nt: TGCGCCAGCACAGATCGAACGTCCACCGGGGAGCTGTTTTTT

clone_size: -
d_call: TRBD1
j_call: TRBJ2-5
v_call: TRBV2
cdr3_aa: CASIGSGGMETQYF
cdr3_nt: TGTGCCAGCATCGGGTCAGGGGGCATGGAGACCCAGTACTTC

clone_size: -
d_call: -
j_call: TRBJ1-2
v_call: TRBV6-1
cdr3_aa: CASRTVYGYTF
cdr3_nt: TGTGCCAGCCGGACAGTTTATGGCTACACCTTC

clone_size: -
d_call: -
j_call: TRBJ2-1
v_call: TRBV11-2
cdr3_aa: CASSLVSRTVEFF
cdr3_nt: TGTGCCAGCAGCTTAGTAAGCCGGACAGTTGAGTTCTTC

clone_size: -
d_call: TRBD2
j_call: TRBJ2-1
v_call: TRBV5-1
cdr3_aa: CASSLDGTSRYNEQFF
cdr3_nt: TGCGCCAGCAGCTTAGACGGGACTAGCAGGTACAATGAGCAGTTCTTC

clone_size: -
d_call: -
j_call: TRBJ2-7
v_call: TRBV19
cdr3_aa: CASSITGNYEQYF
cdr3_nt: TGTGCCAGTAGTATAACCGGGAACTACGAGCAGTACTTC

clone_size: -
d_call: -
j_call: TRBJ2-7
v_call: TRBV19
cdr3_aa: CASSTFGGRDEQYF
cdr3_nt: TGTGCCAGTAGTACATTTGGGGGCAGGGACGAGCAGTACTTC

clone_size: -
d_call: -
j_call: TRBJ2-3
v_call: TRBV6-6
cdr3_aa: CASSYERDTQYF
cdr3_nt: TGTGCCAGCAGTTACGAGCGGGATACGCAGTATTTT

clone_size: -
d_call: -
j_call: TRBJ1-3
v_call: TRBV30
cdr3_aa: CAWYKSGENLGNTIYF
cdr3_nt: TGTGCCTGGTATAAGTCCGGGGAAAACCTTGGAAACACCATATATTTT

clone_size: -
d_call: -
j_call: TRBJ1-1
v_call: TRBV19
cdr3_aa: CASTPLGGTEAFF
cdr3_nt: TGTGCCAGTACCCCATTAGGGGGCACTGAAGCTTTCTTT

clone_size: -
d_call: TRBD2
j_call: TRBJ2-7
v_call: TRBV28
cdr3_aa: CASSALQAGSYYEQYF
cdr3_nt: TGTGCCAGCAGTGCCCTCCAAGCGGGGAGTTACTACGAGCAGTACTTC

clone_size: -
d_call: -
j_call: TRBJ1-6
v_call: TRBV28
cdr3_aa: CASSKQASYNSPLHF
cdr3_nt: TGTGCCAGCAGTAAACAGGCCTCCTATAATTCACCCCTCCACTTT

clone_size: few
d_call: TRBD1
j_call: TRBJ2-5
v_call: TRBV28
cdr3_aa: CAIWGGQGAQRAQYF
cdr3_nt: TGTGCCATCTGGGGCGGACAGGGGGCGCAAAGGGCCCAGTACTTC

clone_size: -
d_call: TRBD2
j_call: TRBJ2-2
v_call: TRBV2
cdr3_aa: CASLSRTSGNGELFF
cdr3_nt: TGTGCCAGCCTCTCCCGGACTAGCGGGAACGGGGAGCTGTTTTTT

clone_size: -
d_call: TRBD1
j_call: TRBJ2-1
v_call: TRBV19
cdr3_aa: CASTRQGSQGEQFF
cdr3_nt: TGTGCCAGTACCCGACAGGGGTCCCAAGGTGAGCAGTTCTTC

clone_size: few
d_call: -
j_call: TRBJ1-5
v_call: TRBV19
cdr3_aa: CASNLVTGHLNQPQHF
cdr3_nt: TGTGCCAGTAACCTTGTCACGGGACACCTCAATCAGCCCCAGCATTTT

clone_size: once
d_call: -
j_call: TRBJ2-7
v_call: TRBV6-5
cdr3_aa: CASSPSSGSSYEQYF
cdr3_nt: TGTGCCAGCAGTCCTTCTTCGGGAAGCTCCTACGAGCAGTACTTC

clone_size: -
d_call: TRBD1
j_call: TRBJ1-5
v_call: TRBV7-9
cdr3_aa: CASSHGTGGWDQPQHF
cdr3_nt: TGTGCCAGCAGCCACGGCACAGGGGGTTGGGATCAGCCCCAGCATTTT

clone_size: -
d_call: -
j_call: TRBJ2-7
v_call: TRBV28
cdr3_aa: CASSSQRASEYEQYF
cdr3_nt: TGTGCCAGCAGTTCTCAGAGGGCAAGCGAGTACGAGCAGTACTTC